The 7 T cell receptor beta chains in this list originate from one sample, sequenced in a study of cytomegalovirus exposure and HLA in healthy donors. The PCR had 60 Vbeta and 13 Jbeta primers. Sequencing was performed with immunoSEQ multiplex PCR; in TCRdb, only in-frame clones are kept and a portion is missing. The data show some 180,000 clones, with 83% seen just once and approximately 1.7% held by the top ten. Input material: PBMCs. Source of these receptors: a man aged 40-49 years in good health and CMV-seropositive.

The rearrangement links TRBV4-3 to TRBJ2-7; D is possibly TRBD1 (5 bases). This CDR3 region has 14 residues. CDR1 and CDR2 (germline): LGHNA, YSLEER. Trimming removed 0 bases at V and 2 bases at J, with 8 bases between. The CDR3, as DNA: TGCGCCAGCAGCCAAGACCTAGGGGCCTACGAGCAGTACTTC. Amino acid sequence: CASSQDLGAYEQYF.

This clone is a singleton in its sample. The rearrangement links TRBV7-2 to TRBJ1-3, with 8 bases matching TRBD1. The CDR3 spans 14 residues. With 10 bases clipped from V and 0 bases from J, the junction kept 5 bases outside the gene matches. Germline CDR1 and CDR2: SGHTA and FQGNSA. Written as DNA, the CDR3 is TGTGCCACGGTCAGGGGGCCCTCTGGAAACACCATATATTTT. It codes for CATVRGPSGNTIYF.

This chain joins TRBV6-5 and TRBJ2-1, with D unclear. CDR3 length equals 16 residues. Trimming left V 0 bases short and J 2 bases short, with 11 bases between. Looked up from germline, CDR1 is MNHEY and CDR2 is SVGAGI. The CDR3 nucleotides read TGTGCCAGCAGTTACTCTTCGGCGGTTACCTACAATGAGCAGTTCTTC. Translated, it gives CASSYSSAVTYNEQFF.

This clone was detected once. V gene TRBV6-5 combines with J gene TRBJ2-2; D is ambiguous. V lost 0 bases and J 6 bases, leaving 2 bases between the germline ends. Germline V gene lookup returns CDR1 MNHEY and CDR2 SVGAGI. This CDR3 comprises 12 residues. This CDR3 is CASSYSAGELFF. In DNA form, the CDR3 reads TGTGCCAGCAGTTACTCCGCCGGGGAGCTGTTTTTT.

This sequence joins TRBV9 and TRBJ1-4; TRBD1 matches at 9 bases. Germline assignment: CDR1 SGDLS and CDR2 YYNGEE. V was pared by 0 bases and J by 8 bases, with 8 bases of the junction left unmatched. The CDR3 runs 16 residues. The CDR3 region has the DNA TGTGCCAGCAGCGTAGGAGGGGGGACAGGGAGAGAAAAACTGTTTTTT. Residues: CASSVGGGTGREKLFF.

The DNA for the CDR3 is TGCGCCACGAGCGGGAGCTCCTACGAGCAGTACTTC. It translates to CATSGSSYEQYF. The rearrangement links TRBV23-1 to TRBJ2-5; 8 positions match TRBD2. The better agreement between TRBJ2-7 and the DNA end casts doubt on the J call. TRBV23-1 is an ORF, with its function uncertain. The CDR3 has 12 residues.

This rearrangement joins TRBV6-5 to TRBJ1-2; the match to TRBD1 covers 9 bases. Germline V gives CDR1 MNHEY, CDR2 SVGAGI. The CDR3 has 11 residues. J was trimmed by 7 bases and V by 8 bases; bases with no gene match: 2. CDR3 residues: CASGTGSGYTF. DNA for the CDR3: TGTGCCAGCGGGACAGGGTCTGGCTACACCTTC.